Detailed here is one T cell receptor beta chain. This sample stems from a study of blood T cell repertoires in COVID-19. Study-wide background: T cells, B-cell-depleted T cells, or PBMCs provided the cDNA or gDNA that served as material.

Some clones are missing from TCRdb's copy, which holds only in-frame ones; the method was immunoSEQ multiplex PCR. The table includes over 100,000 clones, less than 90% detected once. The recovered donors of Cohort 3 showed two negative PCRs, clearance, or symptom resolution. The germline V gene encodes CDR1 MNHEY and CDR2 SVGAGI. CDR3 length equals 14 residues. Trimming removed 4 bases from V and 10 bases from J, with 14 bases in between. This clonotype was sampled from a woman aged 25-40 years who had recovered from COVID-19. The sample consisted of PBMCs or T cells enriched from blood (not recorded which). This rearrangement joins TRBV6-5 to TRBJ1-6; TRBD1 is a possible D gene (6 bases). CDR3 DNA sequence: TGTGCCAGCAGTTTAGGGATGGGGACATCACCCCTCCACTTT. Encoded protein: CASSLGMGTSPLHF.